A selection of T cell receptor beta chains follows, all from one sample in a study of T cell responses to AZD1222 COVID-19 vaccine. Profiled with immunoSEQ multiplex PCR; TCRdb holds only in-frame clones, not every one. The sample holds some 170,000 clones, about 90% seen once. The input for sequencing was peripheral blood, taken on day 0 of MenACWY control vaccination. The receptors were sampled from an adult in good health. The CDR3 runs from the conserved cysteine through the conserved F or W. A D gene is named only where the DNA matches it firmly. Only part of the rows carry a size: once, few, many, or a class if the clone is expanded.

NA	15	TRBV5-1	NA	TRBJ1-3	TGCGCCAGCAGCTTGGGGCCCTCCTCTGGAAACACCATATATTTT	CASSLGPSSGNTIYF
NA	13	TRBV10-2	NA	TRBJ2-1	TGCGCCAGCAGAGTAGACAGAGGGAATGAGCAGTTCTTC	CASRVDRGNEQFF
NA	15	TRBV7-9	TRBD1	TRBJ2-1	TGTGCCAGCAGCTCACGACAGGGAGACTACAATGAGCAGTTCTTC	CASSSRQGDYNEQFF
NA	15	TRBV24-1	TRBD1	TRBJ1-2	TGTGCCACCAGTGATGGTGGACAGGGGGCGATTGGCTACACCTTC	CATSDGGQGAIGYTF
NA	15	TRBV7-9	TRBD1	TRBJ1-5	TGTGCCAGCAGCTTAGCGGGACAGATCAATCAGCCCCAGCATTTT	CASSLAGQINQPQHF
NA	16	TRBV28	NA	TRBJ1-2	TGTGCCAGCAGCACCCACGGACAGCCGGCAGTGGATGGCTACACCTTC	CASSTHGQPAVDGYTF
NA	12	TRBV24-1	TRBD2	TRBJ2-1	TGTGCCACCAGGACTAGCGGTAATGAGCAGTTCTTC	CATRTSGNEQFF
NA	18	TRBV12-2	NA	TRBJ1-3	TGTGCAAGTCGCTTAGCCCCTGACCGAGGGGCCCGCGGAAACACCATATATTTT	CASRLAPDRGARGNTIYF
few	15	TRBV5-1	NA	TRBJ1-6	TGCGCCAGCAGCGATGGAGGGGGGGATCATTCACCCCTCCACTTT	CASSDGGGDHSPLHF
NA	15	TRBV28	TRBD1	TRBJ1-2	TGTGCCAGCAGTCCACCCTTCGGGCAGGGGGGCGGCTACACCTTC	CASSPPFGQGGGYTF
NA	13	TRBV6-5	NA	TRBJ2-1	TGTGCCAGCAGTTACTCAGTAAACAATGAGCAGTTCTTC	CASSYSVNNEQFF
once	13	TRBV6-5	NA	TRBJ1-2	TGTGCCAGCACCGATGGGCCCCACGAGGGCTACACCTTC	CASTDGPHEGYTF
NA	13	TRBV30	NA	TRBJ1-4	TGTGCCTGGAGTGGGGACGGTGGTGAAAAACTGTTTTTT	CAWSGDGGEKLFF
NA	17	TRBV9	NA	TRBJ2-3	TGTGCCAGCAGCGTAGGTCCAGCCCTCGGGGGCACAGATACGCAGTATTTT	CASSVGPALGGTDTQYF
NA	17	TRBV9	TRBD1	TRBJ1-2	TGTGCCAGCAGCCTAAAGGGGACAGGGGGCGACGACTATGGCTACACCTTC	CASSLKGTGGDDYGYTF
NA	15	TRBV5-1	NA	TRBJ1-1	TGCGCCAGCAGCCTAAGCTCGGGTATGAACACTGAAGCTTTCTTT	CASSLSSGMNTEAFF
NA	14	TRBV19	TRBD1	TRBJ2-1	TGTGCTCCTTCCCGGGACAGGGGCTACAATGAGCAGTTCTTC	CAPSRDRGYNEQFF
NA	12	TRBV30	NA	TRBJ1-1	TGTGCCTGGACCCGAGCACCCCCTCAAGCTTTCTTT	CAWTRAPPQAFF
NA	14	TRBV6-2/TRBV6-3	NA	TRBJ2-2	TGTGCCAGCAGTTCCGCCTGGGAAGGCGGGGAGCTGTTTTTT	CASSSAWEGGELFF
once	15	TRBV28	TRBD2	TRBJ2-7	TGTGCCAGCAGGACGATAGCGGGAGGTCCCTACGAGCAGTACTTC	CASRTIAGGPYEQYF
NA	15	TRBV7-2	TRBD2	TRBJ2-1	TGTGCCAGCAGCCCTGGAGGACTAGCGGGCAATGAGCAGTTCTTC	CASSPGGLAGNEQFF
NA	12	TRBV29-1	TRBD1	TRBJ2-5	TGCAGCGGTGACAGGGGCCAAGAGACCCAGTACTTC	CSGDRGQETQYF
NA	13	TRBV12-3/TRBV12-4	NA	TRBJ2-5	TGTGCCAGCAGTGGGCAGCGGCGAGAGACCCAGTACTTC	CASSGQRRETQYF
NA	15	TRBV4-1	NA	TRBJ1-2	TGCGCCAGCAGCCTCACAGGGAGGGCTAACTATGGCTACACCTTC	CASSLTGRANYGYTF
NA	14	TRBV5-1	TRBD1	TRBJ1-2	TGCGCCAGCAGCATCGGACAGGCGGCCGGTGGCTACACCTTC	CASSIGQAAGGYTF
NA	16	TRBV19	NA	TRBJ1-1	TGTGCCAGTAGTATAGGTGCAGCCCGACTAAACACTGAAGCTTTCTTT	CASSIGAARLNTEAFF
NA	15	TRBV19	NA	TRBJ1-3	TGTGCCAGTAGTGTCAACGTCAACTCTGGAAACACCATATATTTT	CASSVNVNSGNTIYF
NA	15	TRBV7-9	TRBD1	TRBJ1-5	TGTGCCAGCAGCTTAGGTGTCGCAGGGGGGCAGCCCCAGCATTTT	CASSLGVAGGQPQHF
few	15	TRBV7-3	NA	TRBJ2-3	TGTGCCAGCAGCCCCGGGGGCGGGAGCACAGATACGCAGTATTTT	CASSPGGGSTDTQYF
NA	11	TRBV5-1	TRBD1	TRBJ2-1	TGCGCCAGCAGCCAGGGGGATCGGCAGTTCTTC	CASSQGDRQFF
NA	13	TRBV6-6	NA	TRBJ1-2	TGTGCCAGCAGTCCCCCTCGTCTCTATGGCTACACCTTC	CASSPPRLYGYTF
NA	13	TRBV16	TRBD1	TRBJ1-2	TGTGCCAGCAGCCAGACAGGGGACTATGGCTACACCTTC	CASSQTGDYGYTF
NA	15	TRBV19	NA	TRBJ2-2	TGTGCCAGTAGTATTATGGGATCGAACACCGGGGAGCTGTTTTTT	CASSIMGSNTGELFF
few	14	TRBV6-6	NA	TRBJ2-5	TGTGCCAGCAGTTACCGAGTACGGGACGAGACCCAGTACTTC	CASSYRVRDETQYF
NA	11	TRBV6-2/TRBV6-3	NA	TRBJ2-7	TGTGCCAGCAGTCCCCTCGGCGAGCAGTACTTC	CASSPLGEQYF
once	17	TRBV7-9	TRBD2	TRBJ2-7	TGTGCCAGCAGCTTAGCCCCGGGACTAGCGGGAGCCCACGAGCAGTACTTC	CASSLAPGLAGAHEQYF
once	19	TRBV6-1	NA	TRBJ2-3	TGTGCCAGCAGTGAATATCCCCACGGGACAAGTCCCAGGACAGATACGCAGTATTTT	CASSEYPHGTSPRTDTQYF
NA	13	TRBV12-3/TRBV12-4	NA	TRBJ1-5	TGTGCCAGCAGTTTGGGGGTCTACCAGCCCCAGCATTTT	CASSLGVYQPQHF
NA	14	TRBV4-2	TRBD1	TRBJ1-6	TGTGCCAGCAGCCTCGGGACAGAAAATTCACCCCTCCACTTT	CASSLGTENSPLHF
NA	20	TRBV4-2	NA	TRBJ2-4	TGTGCCAGCAGCCGCTCGCTCGGGGTCGTGACCGATATAGCCAAAAACATTCAGTACTTC	CASSRSLGVVTDIAKNIQYF
NA	15	TRBV19	NA	TRBJ2-1	TGTGCCAGTACCACGACTCTCAGCTCCTACAATGAGCAGTTCTTC	CASTTTLSSYNEQFF
NA	17	TRBV14	NA	TRBJ1-6	TGTGCCAGCAGCCAAGATCTCGGTAACAGGGTGGATTCACCCCTCCACTTT	CASSQDLGNRVDSPLHF
NA	14	TRBV2	TRBD1	TRBJ1-2	TGTGCCAGCACCCCGGGACAGGTGAACTATGGCTACACCTTC	CASTPGQVNYGYTF
NA	13	TRBV19	NA	TRBJ1-1	TGTGCCAGTAGTATCGGGATAAACACTGAAGCTTTCTTT	CASSIGINTEAFF
NA	15	TRBV5-1	TRBD1	TRBJ2-5	TGCGCCAGCAGCTTGGGGCAGGGGGTCCAAGAGACCCAGTACTTC	CASSLGQGVQETQYF
NA	14	TRBV28	NA	TRBJ1-4	TGTGCCAGCAGTTTTGTGGGGGGCCGGGAAAAACTGTTTTTT	CASSFVGGREKLFF
few	15	TRBV7-8	NA	TRBJ2-3	TGTGCCAGCAGCTTAGCTGATGTTCGGGGGACTTTACAGTATTTT	CASSLADVRGTLQYF
NA	11	TRBV27	NA	TRBJ2-1	TGTGCCAGCAGTCTGGGGTATGAGCAGTTCTTC	CASSLGYEQFF
NA	16	TRBV7-2	TRBD2	TRBJ2-7	TGTGCCAGCAGCTTAGTTAGGCTAGCGGGAGGACACGAGCAGTACTTC	CASSLVRLAGGHEQYF
NA	15	TRBV2	TRBD2	TRBJ2-1	TGTGCCAGCAGTGGAGCGGGAGATACTGGCAATGAGCAGTTCTTC	CASSGAGDTGNEQFF
NA	15	TRBV10-2	TRBD1	TRBJ2-3	TGCGCCAGCAGTGAGACCGGGACAGGGGCAGATACGCAGTATTTT	CASSETGTGADTQYF
NA	13	TRBV6-5	NA	TRBJ2-7	TGTGCCAGCAGCCGGGACCAGGGAACCGAGCAGTACTTC	CASSRDQGTEQYF
NA	13	TRBV9	NA	TRBJ1-2	TGTGCCAGCAGCGCTTTTGGCAGGGGAGGCTACACCTTC	CASSAFGRGGYTF